These 26 T cell receptor beta chains were sequenced from one sample in a study of cytomegalovirus exposure and HLA in healthy donors. Primers included in the PCR were 60 Vbeta and 13 Jbeta primers. The protocol was immunoSEQ multiplex PCR, while the TCRdb copy is restricted to in-frame clones and leaves out a portion. This table holds around 110,000 clones, 81% found once. Sequenced input: PBMCs. These receptors were taken from a man aged 25 to 40 in good health and CMV-seronegative.

On this clone: This CDR3 fails to terminate in the conserved phenylalanine or tryptophan, so it likely reflects a read error. This chain joins TRBV28 and TRBJ1-1, with D perhaps TRBD1 (5 bases). Germline-derived CDR1 and CDR2 are MDHEN and SYDVKM. V lost 3 bases, J lost 5 bases, and 16 bases lay in between. The CDR3 runs to 15 residues. CDR3: CASSLSFQGGTEAFL. DNA for the CDR3: TGTGCCAGCAGTTTGAGTTTCCAGGGAGGGACTGAAGCTTTCCTT.

The chain employs TRBV28 and TRBJ2-3, with 9 bases identical to TRBD1. CDR3 length: 15 amino acids. The germline gives CDR1 MDHEN, CDR2 SYDVKM. Trimming took 1 base from V and 6 from J; bases not matched to a gene: 5. In DNA, the CDR3 is TGTGCCAGCAGTTTATTTGGGACAGGGAGCGATACGCAGTATTTT. Its protein product is CASSLFGTGSDTQYF.

The rearrangement links TRBV28 to TRBJ2-5; 10 bases are shared with TRBD2. The V gene end was trimmed by 6 bases and the J gene end by 2 bases; junction bases not matched to a gene: 9. This CDR3 region has 16 residues. The germline CDR1 and CDR2 sequences are MDHEN and SYDVKM. The CDR3 DNA follows: TGTGCCAGCAGCAACCCGGGACTAGCGCCACAAGAGACCCAGTACTTC. Translating it yields CASSNPGLAPQETQYF.

The DNA of the CDR3 is TGTGCCAGCAGCCAAGAAAGTAGCGGGGGGCCGTGGACCGGGGAGCTGTTTTTT. This encodes CASSQESSGGPWTGELFF. The rearrangement joins TRBV4-2 to TRBJ2-2, with 10 bases fitting TRBD2. The CDR3 consists of 18 residues. Trimming took 0 bases from V and 5 from J; bases not matched to a gene: 9. Germline CDR1 and CDR2: LGHNA and YNFKEQ.

The V call is TRBV23-1, the J call TRBJ2-7, with D unresolved. TRBV23-1 is filed as an ORF, its function uncertain. This CDR3 region has 11 residues. V lost 11 bases to trimming and J lost 3 bases, with 11 bases between them. CDR3 coding DNA: TGCGCCTCTTCCCGAGTCTACGAGCAGTACTTC. Amino acids: CASSRVYEQYF.

This clone was recorded only once. The rearrangement uses TRBV5-1 and TRBJ2-7; D may be TRBD1 (5 bases). V was pared by 1 base and J by 2 bases, with 7 bases between. Germline CDR1 SGHRS, CDR2 YFSETQ. The CDR3 has 13 residues. The CDR3: CASSLTGTYEQYF. CDR3 coding DNA: TGCGCCAGCAGCTTGACAGGAACCTACGAGCAGTACTTC.

The J gene is TRBJ1-5, the V gene TRBV6-5, with a possible D match to TRBD1 (5 bases). With 4 bases removed from V and 7 bases from J, the gap between germline ends came to 14 bases. The CDR3 sequence is 14 residues long. Germline assignment: CDR1 MNHEY and CDR2 SVGAGI. CDR3 coding DNA: TGTGCCAGCAGTTCCGCGGGAGGGGCGCAGCCCCAGCATTTT. Protein product: CASSSAGGAQPQHF.

V gene TRBV4-2 combines with J gene TRBJ1-2; tentatively, D is TRBD1 (6 bases). Germline V CDR1 and CDR2: LGHNA, YNFKEQ. The V and J ends lost 1 base and 4 bases respectively, with 7 bases between them. The CDR3 runs 13 residues. This CDR3 is CASSQGTAYGYTF. In DNA form, the CDR3 reads TGTGCCAGCAGCCAAGGGACAGCCTATGGCTACACCTTC.

The gene calls are TRBV9 and TRBJ1-1; possibly TRBD1 for D (5 bases). The CDR3 sequence is 13 residues long. V gave up 3 bases and J gave up 10 bases, with 16 bases separating them. Germline V gives CDR1 SGDLS, CDR2 YYNGEE. CDR3 amino acids: CASSAGGSQAAFF. In DNA, the CDR3 is TGTGCCAGCAGCGCGGGGGGTAGTCAGGCAGCTTTCTTT.

The V call is TRBV9, the J call TRBJ2-7; TRBD2 agrees at 9 bases. The CDR3 runs to 13 residues. V trimming: 0 bases; J trimming: 6 bases; junction bases outside the gene matches: 1. Germline V gene sequence: CDR1 SGDLS, CDR2 YYNGEE. This chain's CDR3 is CASSVVLAGEQYF. The CDR3 region has the DNA TGTGCCAGCAGCGTAGTACTAGCGGGCGAGCAGTACTTC.

The J gene is TRBJ2-7, the V gene TRBV28; no clear D gene. From germline, CDR1 is MDHEN and CDR2 SYDVKM. The CDR3 sequence is 16 residues long. Trimming took off 6 bases at V and 2 bases at J, with 20 bases between the two ends. The CDR3 sequence is CASSGSSGSGPYEQYF. Here the CDR3 DNA reads TGTGCCAGCAGCGGGTCTTCGGGTTCTGGCCCCTACGAGCAGTACTTC. Full variable domain (outside the CDR3, taken from reference TRBV28 and TRBJ2-7): DVKVTQSSRYLVKRTGEKVFLECVQDMDHENMFWYRQDPGLGLRLIYFSYDVKMKEKGDIPEGYSVSREKKERFSLILESASTNQTSMYLCASSGSSGSGPYEQYFGPGTRLTVT.

This chain connects TRBV10-1 to TRBJ2-3; TRBD2 aligns across 9 bases. With V trimmed by 4 bases and J by 3 bases, 5 bases remained unmatched. Germline V gene sequence: CDR1 WNHNN, CDR2 SYGVQD (reference sequence). The CDR3 extends over 15 amino acids. This CDR3 reads CASSAGLAITDTQYF. For the CDR3, the DNA is TGCGCCAGCAGTGCCGGACTAGCGATTACAGATACGCAGTATTTT.

This chain uses TRBV27 with TRBJ1-1; 7 nucleotides agree with TRBD1. This CDR3 has 13 residues. V was clipped by 5 bases and J by 4 bases; unmatched bases: 4. Per the germline V gene, CDR1 is MNHEY and CDR2 is SMNVEV (reference sequence). CDR3 in amino acids: CASSLPGGTEAFF. For the CDR3, the DNA is TGTGCCAGCAGTCTTCCAGGGGGCACTGAAGCTTTCTTT.

This chain uses TRBV29-1 with TRBJ1-3; D ambiguous. Germline-derived CDR1 and CDR2 are SQVTM and ANQGSEA. The CDR3 totals 13 residues. The V gene lost 4 bases and the J gene lost 0 bases, with 7 bases spanning the gap. DNA of the CDR3: TGCAGCGTTGTAAGCACCTCTGGAAACACCATATATTTT. The encoded protein is CSVVSTSGNTIYF.

The V gene is TRBV4-2, the J gene TRBJ2-2; perhaps TRBD2 as D (7 bases). The germline V gene encodes CDR1 LGHNA and CDR2 YNFKEQ. Trimming stripped 0 bases from V and 4 bases from J, with 15 bases between. The CDR3 totals 17 residues. CDR3 coding DNA: TGTGCCAGCAGCCAAGATCTAAAGGGGGGGGTCACCGGGGAGCTGTTTTTT. Its translation: CASSQDLKGGVTGELFF.

V and J are TRBV27 and TRBJ1-5; D remains ambiguous. Germline V gene sequence: CDR1 MNHEY, CDR2 SMNVEV (reference sequence). The CDR3 contains 14 residues. Trimming shortened V by 2 bases and J by 2 bases, and 7 bases separated the two germline ends. As DNA, the CDR3 is TGTGCCAGCAGTTTAGACGCGGGCAATCAGCCCCAGCATTTT. Amino acids: CASSLDAGNQPQHF.

The chain has TRBV30 and TRBJ1-1; D is perhaps TRBD1 (5 bases). Germline V gene sequence: CDR1 GTSNPN, CDR2 SVGIG (reference sequence). V lost 4 bases to trimming and J lost 2 bases, with 14 bases between them. This CDR3 contains 14 residues. The CDR3 is CAWIPRGRNTEAFF. CDR3 sequence (DNA): TGTGCCTGGATCCCCCGGGGGAGAAACACTGAAGCTTTCTTT.

The sample holds a few counts of this clone. The chain is built from TRBV10-3 and TRBJ1-1; 9 nucleotides match TRBD1. The CDR3 has 16 amino acids. Trimming took 6 bases from V and 2 from J; bases not matched to a gene: 10. Germline CDR1 is ENHRY and CDR2 is SYGVKD. The CDR3 coding sequence is TGTGCCATCAGAGCGGACAGGGGACTACGCAACACTGAAGCTTTCTTT. This codes for CAIRADRGLRNTEAFF.

The genes are TRBV30 and TRBJ1-1; 10 bases are shared with TRBD1. Trimming cost V 8 bases and J 0 bases; bases outside gene matches: 6. CDR1 is GTSNPN, CDR2 SVGIG, per germline (reference sequence). The CDR3 spans 14 residues. The CDR3 nucleotides are TGTGCCGAGTGGGACAGGGGAATGAACACTGAAGCTTTCTTT. Amino acid sequence: CAEWDRGMNTEAFF.

The CDR3 loop is CASLPSTGGSYEQYF. DNA for the CDR3: TGTGCCAGCCTCCCCTCAACAGGGGGCTCCTACGAGCAGTACTTC. The V gene is TRBV7-9, the J gene TRBJ2-7; 8 bases match TRBD1. Looked up from germline, CDR1 is SEHNR and CDR2 is FQNEAQ (reference sequence). CDR3 length: 15 residues. Germline trimming cut 8 bases from V and 0 bases from J; bases unmatched to any gene: 9.

The rearrangement links TRBV25-1 to TRBJ1-5; weak D call: TRBD1 (5 bases). Germline V gene sequence: CDR1 MGHDK, CDR2 SYGVNS. V lost 4 bases, J lost 7 bases, and 11 bases lay in between. CDR3 length: 13 amino acids. The CDR3 DNA is TGTGCCAGCAGTGGATCGACAGTCCAGCCCCAGCATTTT. This sequence encodes CASSGSTVQPQHF.

The rearrangement links TRBV4-1 to TRBJ2-1; 8 bases are a match to TRBD2. The CDR3 length is 20 residues. Germline assignment: CDR1 MGHRA and CDR2 YSYEKL. V dropped 1 base and J dropped 3; count of bases not matched to a gene: 17. CDR3 residues: CASSQALGTGGAWIYNEQFF. The CDR3 nucleotides read TGCGCCAGCAGCCAAGCTCTGGGGACGGGGGGGGCCTGGATCTACAATGAGCAGTTCTTC.

The J gene is TRBJ2-3, the V gene TRBV6-5; 8 nucleotides line up with TRBD2. This CDR3 has 14 residues. The trim removed 5 bases at V and 1 base at J, leaving 2 bases unmatched. From germline, CDR1 is MNHEY and CDR2 SVGAGI. CDR3 in amino acids: CASSPAGGTDTQYF. In nucleotides, the CDR3 is TGTGCCAGCAGTCCAGCGGGAGGCACAGATACGCAGTATTTT.

Only one count was recorded for this clone. The V and J genes are TRBV9 and TRBJ1-5; TRBD1 matches 7 bases. Germline V gene sequence: CDR1 SGDLS, CDR2 YYNGEE. J gave up 6 bases and V 0 bases, and 6 bases lay outside the gene matches. The CDR3 is 15 amino acids. Here the CDR3 reads CASSVGSGGLQPQHF. The CDR3 coding sequence is TGTGCCAGCAGCGTAGGGTCAGGGGGTCTTCAGCCCCAGCATTTT.

This chain connects TRBV30 to TRBJ2-5, with 11 bases matching TRBD1. The germline gives CDR1 GTSNPN, CDR2 SVGIG (reference sequence). V lost 5 bases to trimming and J lost 6 bases; unmatched junction nucleotides: 8. This CDR3 spans 14 amino acids. DNA for the CDR3: TGTGCCTGGGACCCAGGGACAGGGGGACAGACCCAGTACTTC. Its protein is CAWDPGTGGQTQYF.

With regard to this clone: The junction shows a germline mismatch at one end, possibly a read error. The chain uses TRBV30 and TRBJ1-2, with a weak D call TRBD1 (5 bases). Germline CDR1 reads GTSNPN; CDR2 reads SVGIG (reference sequence). The CDR3 spans 13 residues. The CDR3: CAVAGLLGYGYTF. The DNA for the CDR3 is TGCGCCGTGGCGGGGCTACTCGGCTATGGCTACACCTTC.